This T cell receptor beta chain came from a study of PD-L1 blockade in urothelial cancer. Overall study: There were a median of approximately 130,000 T cells in blood samples.

Regarding time point: pretreatment peripheral blood. The diagnosis in patients was locally advanced or metastatic urothelial carcinoma. The germline gives CDR1 SGHRS, CDR2 YFSETQ. The CDR3 has 13 amino acids. The V end lost 3 bases, the J end lost 7 bases, and 14 bases lay between the germline ends. The table came from immunoSEQ multiplex PCR; TCRdb's copy has only in-frame clones and leaves some out. The sample includes 50,000 to 55,000 clones, around 72% seen only once; the top ten take less than 5%. The sample holds a few counts of this clone. The V gene is TRBV5-1, the J gene TRBJ2-7; D perhaps matches TRBD2 (6 bases). The sequenced sample was PBMCs, obtained around atezolizumab (anti-PD-L1) treatment. The sequence was collected from a man in his 70s with urothelial cancer. CDR3 bases: TGCGCCAGCAGCTCCCCAGGAGGGCGGGAGCAGTACTTC. It is translated as CASSSPGGREQYF.